The T cell receptor beta chain under discussion was sequenced for a study of blood T cell repertoires in COVID-19. Study as a whole: Samples came from the United States, Italy and Spain, spanning acute and convalescent COVID-19.

CDR1 and CDR2 (germline): SQVTM, ANQGSEA. The V segment lost 5 bases and the J segment 6 bases; nucleotides outside the gene matches: 8. The CDR3 is made up of 13 amino acids. TCRdb's table, derived via immunoSEQ multiplex PCR, lists solely in-frame clones and lacks some. The data show about 270,000 clones, roughly 84% seen once. This receptor was taken from a woman aged 18-29 years with acute or convalescent COVID-19. This sequence joins TRBV29-1 and TRBJ2-3; 7 bases map to TRBD2. The specimen sequenced was peripheral blood. The CDR3 spells CSVRGVRADTQYF. CDR3 nucleotides: TGCAGCGTTCGGGGGGTGCGGGCGGATACGCAGTATTTT.